These 8 T cell receptor beta chains share one sample of origin, sequenced in a study of cytomegalovirus exposure and HLA in healthy donors. Sequencing used immunoSEQ multiplex PCR; TCRdb keeps in-frame clones, though not all of them. The data show over 100,000 clones, roughly nine tenths seen once. The source material was PBMCs. Every receptor here comes from a man aged 25 to 40 in good health and CMV-seronegative.

The chain couples TRBV6-5 to TRBJ2-1; 10 bases align to TRBD2. From germline, CDR1 is MNHEY and CDR2 SVGAGI. The CDR3 contains 16 residues. V was clipped by 1 base and J by 3 bases; unmatched bases: 3. CDR3 bases: TGTGCCAGCAGTTACTTCGGGACTAGCGACTACAATGAGCAGTTCTTC. Translation: CASSYFGTSDYNEQFF.

V usage is TRBV27 and J usage is TRBJ2-2; 8 bases map to TRBD1. The ends lost 6 bases at V and 1 base at J; junction bases unmatched: 7. There are 16 residues in the CDR3. Germline lookup yields CDR1 MNHEY and CDR2 SMNVEV (reference sequence). In nucleotides, the CDR3 is TGTGCCAGCAGCCCTGGACAGGGAAGGAACACCGGGGAGCTGTTTTTT. It specifies CASSPGQGRNTGELFF.

This clone occurred once. The gene calls are TRBV6-5 and TRBJ2-3; TRBD2 matches 9 bases. The J segment lost 3 bases and the V segment lost 5 bases, leaving 3 bases of the junction unmatched. Germline loops: CDR1 MNHEY, CDR2 SVGAGI. This CDR3 has 14 amino acids. CDR3 coding DNA: TGTGCCAGCAGTCGGACTAGCGTTACAGATACGCAGTATTTT. Translation: CASSRTSVTDTQYF.

The V gene is TRBV6-5, the J gene TRBJ2-5, with D possibly TRBD1 on 6 matching bases. Deletions cut 5 bases from V and 1 base from J, with 11 bases between. The CDR3 spans 14 residues. Per germline, CDR1 MNHEY and CDR2 SVGAGI. The CDR3 nucleotides are TGTGCCAGCAGTAAGACAGGCCTCCAAGAGACCCAGTACTTC. It is translated as CASSKTGLQETQYF.

This clone was counted a single time. This rearrangement joins TRBV11-2 to TRBJ2-2; 13 bases align to TRBD2. Per germline, CDR1 SGHAT and CDR2 FQNNGV. V shed 5 bases, J shed 1 base, and the junction held 7 bases outside the gene matches. The CDR3 is 18 residues long. The CDR3 DNA sequence: TGTGCCAGCAGCCCAGGACTAGCGGGGGTAATGAACACCGGGGAGCTGTTTTTT. As protein: CASSPGLAGVMNTGELFF.

About this clone: Other nucleotide sequences in the sample specify the same CDR3. The chain recombines TRBV19 with TRBJ2-1; the match to TRBD2 covers 10 bases. Germline loops: CDR1 LNHDA, CDR2 SQIVND (reference sequence). V shed 6 bases, J shed 7 bases, and the junction held 9 bases outside the gene matches. The CDR3 covers 15 residues. This CDR3 is CASSSRTSGLNEQFF. For the CDR3, the DNA is TGTGCCAGTAGCTCTCGGACTAGCGGACTTAATGAGCAGTTCTTC. Variable domain in full (rest from reference TRBV19 and TRBJ2-1): DGGITQSPKYLFRKEGQNVTLSCEQNLNHDAMYWYRQDPGQGLRLIYYSQIVNDFQKGDIAEGYSVSREKKESFPLTVTSAQKNPTAFYLCASSSRTSGLNEQFFGPGTRLTVL.

This chain uses TRBV7-9 with TRBJ2-7; 9 nucleotides match TRBD1. Germline CDR1 is SEHNR and CDR2 is FQNEAQ (reference sequence). The CDR3 runs to 15 residues. Losses at the gene ends were 5 bases for V and 7 bases for J; bases not matched to a gene: 12. CDR3: CASSIRQGGTGEQYF. Here the CDR3 DNA reads TGTGCCAGCAGCATCCGACAGGGGGGTACGGGGGAGCAGTACTTC.

The CDR3 DNA sequence: TGTGCCAGCAGTTACCGAAGGGGTGTGTCAGGAGCTGAAGCTTTCTTT. Encoded protein: CASSYRRGVSGAEAFF. This chain uses TRBV6-5 with TRBJ1-1; D possibly corresponds to TRBD1 (5 bases). Trimming stripped 2 bases from V and 6 bases from J, with 19 bases between. The CDR3 is made up of 16 amino acids. Germline V gene data show CDR1 as MNHEY and CDR2 as SVGAGI.